This T cell receptor beta chain was observed in a study of T cells in localized non-small cell lung cancer. Within the sample, this clone is medium-sized. The target antigen is unknown. General study findings and limits: As only one tumor region underwent sequencing, heterogeneity remains possible.

Sequencing used immunoSEQ multiplex PCR; TCRdb keeps in-frame clones, though not all of them. The repertoire includes about 5,100 clones, roughly 45% of them detected once, and roughly 16% sits in the top ten. Sequences were derived from lung tumor tissue, sampled before any cancer treatment. The sequence derives from a man between 40 and 75 years old with stage I lung adenocarcinoma.

The CDR3 sequence: CASSYTTSTGELFF. In DNA, the CDR3 is TGTGCCAGCAGTTACACCACCAGCACCGGGGAGCTGTTTTTT. V gene TRBV6-8 combines with J gene TRBJ2-2; D uncertain. This CDR3 comprises 14 residues. The V gene lost 2 bases and the J gene lost 4 bases, with 8 bases spanning the gap. Per germline, CDR1 MNHGY and CDR2 SAAAGT.